Presented here are 2 T cell receptor beta chains from one specimen sequenced in a study of vaccination and CD4 T cells after COVID-19. Antigens for these TCRs are unknown. Treatment noted: roughly 10-day PBMC culture with coronavirus spike peptide pools or control peptides (ViraFEST assay). Cultured CD4+ T-cell DNA underwent Oncomine TCR Beta short-read sequencing. MiXCR was run by TCRdb on the PCR reads, yielding one entry per CDR3 protein. The sample gives fewer than 20,000 distinct CDR3 sequences, 60% to 80% of which show up once; 12% is in the top ten. Sequencing was carried out using CD4+ T cells from blood, cultured in vitro. The receptors stem from a human donor who had recovered from COVID-19.

V usage is TRBV6-1 and J usage is TRBJ2-2; D is unclear. Germline V CDR1 and CDR2: MNHNS, SASEGT. Trimming stripped 5 bases from V and 1 base from J, with 8 bases between. The CDR3 sequence is 14 residues long. In DNA form, the CDR3 reads TGTGCCAGCAGTCAGACACGGAACACCGGGGAGCTGTTTTTT. This gives the protein CASSQTRNTGELFF.

The chain carries TRBV20-1 and TRBJ2-2, with 9 bases aligning to TRBD2. This CDR3 comprises 17 residues. The germline CDR1 and CDR2 sequences are DFQATT and SNEGSKA (reference sequence). J gave up 1 base and V 2 bases, and 8 bases lay outside the gene matches. The CDR3 DNA follows: TGCAGTGCTAGACTACGGGGCGGGAGGGGGAACACCGGGGAGCTGTTTTTT. This codes for CSARLRGGRGNTGELFF.